Listed below are T cell receptor beta chains from one sample, sequenced in a study of siplizumab effects on memory and regulatory T cells. The method was immunoSEQ multiplex PCR; TCRdb's version includes in-frame clones alone and lacks a portion of them. The table shows more than 85,000 clones, with about 93% occurring only once. Sequenced sample: CD4+ T cells sorted from blood. The receptors stem from a human donor in good health. The CDR3 runs from the conserved cysteine through the conserved F or W. The D gene is left open where the match is weak. Clone sizes are given selectively: once, few, many, or a class where the clone is expanded.

d_call: -
j_call: TRBJ1-4
v_call: TRBV5-1
clone_size: -
cdr3_aa: CASSARPERGGEKLFF
cdr3_nt: TGCGCCAGCAGCGCTCGGCCCGAAAGGGGCGGTGAAAAACTGTTTTTT

d_call: -
j_call: TRBJ2-5
v_call: TRBV5-1
clone_size: -
cdr3_aa: CASSEDLIKETQYF
cdr3_nt: TGCGCCAGCAGCGAAGACTTGATTAAGGAGACCCAGTACTTC

d_call: TRBD2
j_call: TRBJ2-1
v_call: TRBV7-9
clone_size: -
cdr3_aa: CASSSASGSYNEQFF
cdr3_nt: TGTGCCAGCAGCTCGGCTAGCGGGAGCTACAATGAGCAGTTCTTC

d_call: TRBD2
j_call: TRBJ2-3
v_call: TRBV7-2
clone_size: -
cdr3_aa: CASSLGGLAGGRGDTQYF
cdr3_nt: TGTGCCAGCAGCTTAGGGGGGCTAGCGGGAGGCAGGGGAGATACGCAGTATTTT

d_call: -
j_call: TRBJ2-7
v_call: TRBV27
clone_size: -
cdr3_aa: CASSTLGGESYEQYF
cdr3_nt: TGTGCCAGCAGCACTCTGGGGGGTGAGTCCTACGAGCAGTACTTC

d_call: -
j_call: TRBJ1-1
v_call: TRBV29-1
clone_size: -
cdr3_aa: CSVEVDAGGTEAFF
cdr3_nt: TGCAGCGTTGAGGTGGATGCAGGTGGGACTGAAGCTTTCTTT

d_call: TRBD1
j_call: TRBJ2-7
v_call: TRBV27
clone_size: -
cdr3_aa: CASSPPGQAYEQYF
cdr3_nt: TGTGCCAGCAGTCCCCCGGGACAGGCCTACGAGCAGTACTTC

d_call: TRBD2
j_call: TRBJ2-7
v_call: TRBV28
clone_size: -
cdr3_aa: CASSLFGLAGNYEQYF
cdr3_nt: TGTGCCAGCAGTTTATTTGGGCTAGCGGGAAACTACGAGCAGTACTTC

d_call: -
j_call: TRBJ1-4
v_call: TRBV27
clone_size: once
cdr3_aa: CASSFVGMANEKLFF
cdr3_nt: TGTGCCAGCAGTTTTGTGGGGATGGCTAATGAAAAACTGTTTTTT

d_call: -
j_call: TRBJ1-5
v_call: TRBV5-1
clone_size: -
cdr3_aa: CASSLRPNIQGSNQPQHF
cdr3_nt: TGCGCCAGCAGCTTGAGACCAAACATACAGGGATCCAATCAGCCCCAGCATTTT

d_call: -
j_call: TRBJ2-2
v_call: TRBV11-2
clone_size: -
cdr3_aa: CASRRIQSPGELFF
cdr3_nt: TGTGCCAGCAGAAGAATTCAAAGTCCCGGGGAGCTGTTTTTT

d_call: -
j_call: TRBJ2-2
v_call: TRBV5-8
clone_size: once
cdr3_aa: CASSLEGISGELFF
cdr3_nt: TGTGCCAGCAGCTTGGAGGGTATCTCCGGGGAGCTGTTTTTT

d_call: -
j_call: TRBJ1-5
v_call: TRBV28
clone_size: few
cdr3_aa: CASSLVSENQPQHF
cdr3_nt: TGTGCCAGCAGTTTAGTGTCAGAAAATCAGCCCCAGCATTTT

d_call: TRBD2
j_call: TRBJ2-7
v_call: TRBV6-1
clone_size: -
cdr3_aa: CASSGWDYRSGDEQYF
cdr3_nt: TGTGCCAGCAGTGGTTGGGACTATCGAAGCGGGGACGAGCAGTACTTC

d_call: -
j_call: TRBJ2-3
v_call: TRBV29-1
clone_size: -
cdr3_aa: CSVRGRQTDTQYF
cdr3_nt: TGCAGCGTGAGGGGCCGCCAGACAGATACGCAGTATTTT

d_call: TRBD2
j_call: TRBJ2-7
v_call: TRBV6-6
clone_size: -
cdr3_aa: CASHPTGTSGYEQYF
cdr3_nt: TGTGCCAGCCACCCCACCGGGACTAGCGGGTACGAGCAGTACTTC

d_call: TRBD1
j_call: TRBJ1-4
v_call: TRBV7-8
clone_size: -
cdr3_aa: CASSPKRTGNEKLFF
cdr3_nt: TGTGCCAGCAGCCCAAAGCGGACAGGGAATGAAAAACTGTTTTTT

d_call: -
j_call: TRBJ2-7
v_call: TRBV5-1
clone_size: -
cdr3_aa: CASGLSSYEQYF
cdr3_nt: TGCGCCAGCGGACTTAGCTCCTACGAGCAGTACTTC

d_call: -
j_call: TRBJ1-1
v_call: TRBV12-5
clone_size: -
cdr3_aa: CASGLSQSEAFF
cdr3_nt: TGTGCTAGTGGTTTGAGTCAGAGTGAAGCTTTCTTT

d_call: -
j_call: TRBJ1-2
v_call: TRBV11-3
clone_size: once
cdr3_aa: CASSPQGNYGYTF
cdr3_nt: TGTGCCAGCAGCCCACAGGGAAACTATGGCTACACCTTC

d_call: -
j_call: TRBJ2-2
v_call: TRBV23-1
clone_size: -
cdr3_aa: CASSQFRGAGTGELFF
cdr3_nt: TGCGCCAGCAGTCAATTTCGGGGGGCGGGCACCGGGGAGCTGTTTTTT

d_call: TRBD1
j_call: TRBJ1-1
v_call: TRBV18
clone_size: -
cdr3_aa: CASSPLGQEFLPEAFF
cdr3_nt: TGTGCCAGCTCACCACTGGGACAGGAGTTCCTGCCTGAAGCTTTCTTT

d_call: TRBD1
j_call: TRBJ2-2
v_call: TRBV18
clone_size: -
cdr3_aa: CASSPRVSGQGISGELFF
cdr3_nt: TGTGCCAGCTCACCAAGGGTCTCGGGACAGGGGATTTCCGGGGAGCTGTTTTTT

d_call: -
j_call: TRBJ1-5
v_call: TRBV6-4
clone_size: -
cdr3_aa: CASTIWGALNQPQHF
cdr3_nt: TGTGCCAGCACTATATGGGGGGCTCTCAATCAGCCCCAGCATTTT

d_call: -
j_call: TRBJ1-1
v_call: TRBV9
clone_size: -
cdr3_aa: CASSVNIGNTEAFF
cdr3_nt: TGTGCCAGCAGCGTAAACATCGGGAACACTGAAGCTTTCTTT

d_call: -
j_call: TRBJ2-1
v_call: TRBV9
clone_size: -
cdr3_aa: CASSAQGSRGNNEQFF
cdr3_nt: TGTGCCAGCAGCGCACAGGGTTCCAGGGGCAACAATGAGCAGTTCTTC

d_call: -
j_call: TRBJ1-1
v_call: TRBV9
clone_size: -
cdr3_aa: CASGKEGGAEAFF
cdr3_nt: TGTGCCAGCGGGAAAGAGGGGGGCGCGGAAGCTTTCTTT

d_call: TRBD1
j_call: TRBJ2-1
v_call: TRBV28
clone_size: -
cdr3_aa: CASSLLGTATPYNEQFF
cdr3_nt: TGTGCCAGCAGTTTGTTAGGGACAGCAACCCCTTACAATGAGCAGTTCTTC

d_call: -
j_call: TRBJ1-2
v_call: TRBV6-4
clone_size: -
cdr3_aa: CASSPSHGAYGYTF
cdr3_nt: TGTGCCAGCAGTCCCTCCCACGGCGCCTATGGCTACACCTTC

d_call: -
j_call: TRBJ2-7
v_call: TRBV25-1
clone_size: -
cdr3_aa: CASSERAEQYF
cdr3_nt: TGTGCCAGCAGTGAGCGTGCCGAGCAGTACTTC

d_call: -
j_call: TRBJ2-2
v_call: TRBV12-5
clone_size: -
cdr3_aa: CASGLGGSGELFF
cdr3_nt: TGTGCTAGTGGCCTAGGTGGGAGTGGGGAGCTGTTTTTT

d_call: TRBD1
j_call: TRBJ1-5
v_call: TRBV5-1
clone_size: -
cdr3_aa: CASSRTTGVGQPQHF
cdr3_nt: TGCGCCAGCAGCCGCACCACAGGGGTTGGACAGCCCCAGCATTTT

d_call: TRBD2
j_call: TRBJ2-7
v_call: TRBV18
clone_size: -
cdr3_aa: CASSPGLARYEQYF
cdr3_nt: TGTGCCAGCTCGCCGGGACTAGCTCGGTACGAGCAGTACTTC

d_call: -
j_call: TRBJ2-5
v_call: TRBV15
clone_size: -
cdr3_aa: CATTPGRLQETQYF
cdr3_nt: TGTGCCACCACCCCTGGACGTCTCCAAGAGACCCAGTACTTC

d_call: -
j_call: TRBJ2-5
v_call: TRBV20-1
clone_size: -
cdr3_aa: CSATEIYPQYF
cdr3_nt: TGCAGTGCGACGGAGATTTATCCCCAGTACTTC

d_call: -
j_call: TRBJ2-2
v_call: TRBV5-1
clone_size: -
cdr3_aa: CASSLFPGDTGELFF
cdr3_nt: TGCGCCAGCAGCTTGTTTCCAGGGGACACCGGGGAGCTGTTTTTT

d_call: TRBD2
j_call: TRBJ2-3
v_call: TRBV7-9
clone_size: -
cdr3_aa: CASGTSGAVGGTDTQYF
cdr3_nt: TGTGCCAGCGGGACTAGCGGGGCGGTCGGGGGCACAGATACGCAGTATTTT

d_call: TRBD1
j_call: TRBJ2-1
v_call: TRBV25-1
clone_size: -
cdr3_aa: CASSDSKEPGQGVGEQFF
cdr3_nt: TGTGCCAGCAGTGATTCAAAAGAACCCGGACAGGGGGTAGGTGAGCAGTTCTTC

d_call: -
j_call: TRBJ1-2
v_call: TRBV14
clone_size: -
cdr3_aa: CASSQDRDLSYGYTF
cdr3_nt: TGTGCCAGCAGCCAGGACCGGGACCTATCCTATGGCTACACCTTC

d_call: -
j_call: TRBJ2-5
v_call: TRBV10-3
clone_size: -
cdr3_aa: CAIGGVGQETQYF
cdr3_nt: TGTGCCATCGGTGGGGTCGGGCAAGAGACCCAGTACTTC

d_call: TRBD1
j_call: TRBJ2-7
v_call: TRBV28
clone_size: -
cdr3_aa: CASHDRGQATYEQYF
cdr3_nt: TGTGCCAGCCATGATAGGGGACAGGCTACTTACGAGCAGTACTTC

d_call: TRBD2
j_call: TRBJ2-1
v_call: TRBV9
clone_size: -
cdr3_aa: CASSLGLAGDNEQFF
cdr3_nt: TGTGCCAGCAGCCTAGGACTAGCGGGGGACAATGAGCAGTTCTTC

d_call: -
j_call: TRBJ1-3
v_call: TRBV30
clone_size: once
cdr3_aa: CAWSMGPGNTIYF
cdr3_nt: TGTGCCTGGAGTATGGGTCCTGGAAACACCATATATTTT

d_call: -
j_call: TRBJ2-7
v_call: TRBV29-1
clone_size: few
cdr3_aa: CSVGSYEQYF
cdr3_nt: TGCAGCGTTGGCAGTTACGAGCAGTACTTC

d_call: TRBD1
j_call: TRBJ2-7
v_call: TRBV5-1
clone_size: -
cdr3_aa: CVSTEEPGQVYEQYF
cdr3_nt: TGCGTCAGCACGGAAGAACCGGGACAGGTCTACGAGCAGTACTTC

d_call: -
j_call: TRBJ2-7
v_call: TRBV7-6
clone_size: once
cdr3_aa: CASSLPIGFYWRPVCEQYF
cdr3_nt: TGTGCCAGCAGCTTGCCGATTGGATTTTACTGGCGTCCAGTTTGCGAGCAGTACTTC

d_call: -
j_call: TRBJ1-1
v_call: TRBV6-6
clone_size: -
cdr3_aa: CASRPASGQENTEAFF
cdr3_nt: TGTGCCAGCAGACCCGCCTCCGGACAAGAGAACACTGAAGCTTTCTTT

d_call: TRBD2
j_call: TRBJ2-1
v_call: TRBV18
clone_size: -
cdr3_aa: CASSRGEGRASYNEQFF
cdr3_nt: TGTGCCAGCTCGAGGGGAGAGGGGAGGGCCTCCTACAATGAGCAGTTCTTC

d_call: TRBD1
j_call: TRBJ2-3
v_call: TRBV6-5
clone_size: -
cdr3_aa: CASRNSGQGTDTQYF
cdr3_nt: TGTGCCAGCAGAAACTCGGGACAGGGGACAGATACGCAGTATTTT

d_call: -
j_call: TRBJ1-4
v_call: TRBV6-6
clone_size: -
cdr3_aa: CASSYRGNEKLFF
cdr3_nt: TGTGCCAGCAGTTACCGTGGTAATGAAAAACTGTTTTTT

d_call: -
j_call: TRBJ2-7
v_call: TRBV19
clone_size: -
cdr3_aa: CASKQAVSYEQYF
cdr3_nt: TGTGCCAGTAAACAGGCGGTTTCCTACGAGCAGTACTTC

d_call: TRBD1
j_call: TRBJ2-1
v_call: TRBV5-4
clone_size: -
cdr3_aa: CASAKRGQGTNEQFF
cdr3_nt: TGTGCCAGCGCAAAACGGGGACAGGGTACTAATGAGCAGTTCTTC

d_call: TRBD2
j_call: TRBJ2-5
v_call: TRBV6-1
clone_size: -
cdr3_aa: CASRGIAGGLETQYF
cdr3_nt: TGTGCCAGCAGGGGAATAGCGGGAGGATTAGAGACCCAGTACTTC